Listed here is a single TCR beta chain. Its matching antigen is unknown. This record comes from a study of PD-1 blockade in classical Hodgkin lymphoma. Method: immunoSEQ multiplex PCR; TCRdb's copy keeps in-frame clones and lacks some. The sample has tens of thousands of clones; around 78% are singletons. Study results and limitations: Reports indicated that newly diagnosed patients had lower baseline TCR diversity than healthy donors did.

All the patients suffered relapse after autologous stem cell transplantation, and brentuximab vedotin exposure differed. This CDR3 contains 16 residues. CDR1 is MDHEN and CDR2 is SYDVKM in the germline V gene. Between the trimmed V and J ends, which lost 3 bases and 4 bases, there was a span of 18 bases. The specimen comprised peripheral blood mononuclear cells (PBMCs), sampled before the second cycle of nivolumab. The TCR was taken from a human donor with classical Hodgkin lymphoma. The V and J genes are TRBV28 and TRBJ1-1, with unresolved D. The CDR3 bases are TGTGCCAGCAGTTTCGAGGTACGGGGTCTGAGCACTGAAGCTTTCTTT. It is translated as CASSFEVRGLSTEAFF.